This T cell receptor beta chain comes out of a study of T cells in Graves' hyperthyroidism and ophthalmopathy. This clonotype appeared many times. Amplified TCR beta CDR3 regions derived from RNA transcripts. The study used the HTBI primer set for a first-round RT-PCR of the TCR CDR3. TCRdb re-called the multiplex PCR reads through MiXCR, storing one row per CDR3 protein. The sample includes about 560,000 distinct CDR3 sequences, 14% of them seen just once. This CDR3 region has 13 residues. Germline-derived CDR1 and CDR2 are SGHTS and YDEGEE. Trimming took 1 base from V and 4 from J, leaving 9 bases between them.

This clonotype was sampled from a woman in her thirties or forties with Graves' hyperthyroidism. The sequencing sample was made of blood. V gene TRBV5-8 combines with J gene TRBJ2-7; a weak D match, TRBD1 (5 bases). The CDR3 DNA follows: TGTGCCAGCAGCTTGTTCCAGGGTTACGAGCAGTACTTC. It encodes CASSLFQGYEQYF.